This entry lists 5 T cell receptor beta chains sequenced from one sample in a study of Ad26.COV2.S vaccination and SARS-CoV-2 variants. Indicated treatment: 15 to 20 received Ad26.COV2.S at low or high dose, single or two shots; 5 received placebo; per-sample allocation not given. Sample collection was performed on day 63 after the first vaccine or placebo injection. The repertoire was sequenced with immunoSEQ multiplex PCR; TCRdb's copy has only in-frame clones and lacks some. The sample contains roughly 450,000 clones, 80% to 95% of which appear only once. The material was peripheral blood, obtained in a trial of Ad26.COV2.S vaccine versus placebo. The receptors here all came from a person between 18 and 65 years old who received the Ad26.COV2.S COVID-19 vaccine or a placebo.

Points on this clone: Other DNA sequences in the same sample also yield this CDR3. The chain couples TRBV18 to TRBJ2-5; weak D call: TRBD1 (5 bases). V lost 3 bases to trimming and J lost 3 bases, with 8 bases between them. CDR3 length: 13 amino acids. Germline assignment: CDR1 KGHSH and CDR2 LQKENI. As DNA, the CDR3 is TGTGCCAGCTCACCTCAGGGAAAAGAGACCCAGTACTTC. Translated, it gives CASSPQGKETQYF.

This chain uses TRBV6-5 with TRBJ1-1; D might be TRBD1 (5 bases). CDR1 MNHEY and CDR2 SVGAGI come from the germline V gene. This CDR3 spans 13 amino acids. The germline V and J ends were trimmed by 6 bases and 9 bases, with 17 bases remaining between them. The CDR3 is CASSKGHLAKAFF. For the CDR3, the DNA is TGTGCCAGCAGCAAAGGACATCTCGCTAAAGCTTTCTTT.

The chain combines TRBV7-8 with TRBJ2-3; no firm D call. V was clipped by 3 bases and J by 0 bases, with 4 bases between them. The length of the CDR3 is 13 residues. Germline CDR1 reads SGHVS; CDR2 reads FQNEAQ. CDR3 loop: CASSFGSTDTQYF. In DNA, the CDR3 is TGTGCCAGCAGCTTCGGTAGCACAGATACGCAGTATTTT.

The J gene is TRBJ2-1, the V gene TRBV13; 9 bases agree with TRBD2. Germline V gives CDR1 PRHDT, CDR2 FYEKMQ (reference sequence). This CDR3 spans 14 amino acids. The V segment lost 6 bases and the J segment 7 bases; nucleotides outside the gene matches: 7. CDR3 amino acids: CASRSASGINEQFF. In DNA, the CDR3 is TGTGCCAGCAGGAGTGCTAGCGGGATAAATGAGCAGTTCTTC.

The table lists this clone with a count of one. The rearrangement links TRBV3-1 (or the pseudogene TRBV3-2) to TRBJ2-1; the D is unclear. This CDR3 is built from 13 residues. Trimming shortened V by 4 bases and J by 4 bases, and 8 bases separated the two germline ends. From germline, CDR1 is LGHDT and CDR2 YNNKEL (reference sequence). For the CDR3, the DNA is TGTGCCAGCAGCCTGTACGGGTACAATGAGCAGTTCTTC. Amino acid sequence: CASSLYGYNEQFF.